This is a list of T cell receptor beta chains from one sample in a study of cytotoxic CD8 clonotypes in ibrutinib-treated CLL. Generated by immunoSEQ multiplex PCR, the TCRdb table keeps only in-frame clones and is missing some. Among some 200,000 clones listed, approximately 75% were seen once. Material: PBMCs, obtained after 12 months of ibrutinib treatment. These receptors were taken from a human donor with chronic lymphocytic leukemia. Both conserved end residues are part of each CDR3. The D gene is left open where the match is weak. Clone size is given for some rows only: seen once, a few or many times, or a class if the clone is expanded.

NA	TRBV12-5	NA	TRBJ1-3	CASGSPGNTIYF	TGTGCTAGTGGATCGCCTGGAAACACCATATATTTT
NA	TRBV5-1	NA	TRBJ2-3	CASSPGDTQYF	TGCGCCAGCAGCCCCGGGGATACGCAGTATTTT
NA	TRBV30	TRBD1	TRBJ1-1	CAWGVGTGNTEAFF	TGTGCCTGGGGGGTGGGGACAGGGAACACTGAAGCTTTCTTT
NA	TRBV5-1	NA	TRBJ1-1	CASSSYRDDTEAFF	TGCGCCAGCAGCTCATACAGGGACGACACTGAAGCTTTCTTT
once	TRBV4-1	TRBD2	TRBJ2-4	CASSHPGGDNIQYF	TGCGCCAGCAGCCACCCCGGGGGGGACAACATTCAGTACTTC
NA	TRBV4-1	TRBD1	TRBJ2-1	CASSQDHGTVYNEQFF	TGCGCCAGCAGCCAAGATCACGGGACAGTGTACAATGAGCAGTTCTTC
NA	TRBV7-8	NA	TRBJ2-5	CASSLGWGKERRETQYF	TGTGCCAGCAGCTTAGGCTGGGGGAAAGAGCGACGAGAGACCCAGTACTTC
NA	TRBV19	TRBD1	TRBJ1-1	CASSVGTGKNTEAFF	TGTGCCAGTAGTGTTGGGACAGGGAAGAACACTGAAGCTTTCTTT
NA	TRBV4-1	NA	TRBJ1-2	CASSQPGASSNYGYTF	TGCGCCAGCAGCCAACCAGGCGCCAGCTCTAACTATGGCTACACCTTC
NA	TRBV29-1	NA	TRBJ1-1	CSVAYKSQGTEAFF	TGCAGCGTTGCTTACAAAAGTCAGGGGACTGAAGCTTTCTTT
NA	TRBV27	TRBD1	TRBJ2-1	CASRPYGQAYNEQFF	TGTGCCAGCAGACCTTATGGACAGGCCTACAATGAGCAGTTCTTC
NA	TRBV4-1	TRBD1	TRBJ1-1	CASSQDGQVGAEAFF	TGCGCCAGCAGCCAAGATGGACAGGTAGGGGCTGAAGCTTTCTTT
many	TRBV5-1	NA	TRBJ1-1	CASSLATMNTEAFF	TGCGCCAGCAGCTTGGCCACCATGAACACTGAAGCTTTCTTT
NA	TRBV6-6	TRBD2	TRBJ2-1	CASSGLAGGPGEQFF	TGTGCCAGCAGTGGACTAGCGGGGGGCCCAGGGGAGCAGTTCTTC
NA	TRBV10-3	NA	TRBJ2-3	CAIRSPDSAGDTQYF	TGTGCCATCAGAAGCCCAGACTCAGCGGGAGATACGCAGTATTTT
NA	TRBV11-3	NA	TRBJ1-1	CASSLEEGTEAFF	TGTGCCAGCAGCTTAGAGGAGGGCACTGAAGCTTTCTTT
NA	TRBV6-1	NA	TRBJ1-1	CASSGYTEAFF	TGTGCCAGCAGTGGGTACACTGAAGCTTTCTTT
NA	TRBV4-1	NA	TRBJ2-5	CASSPASGTAKETQYF	TGCGCCAGCAGCCCAGCTTCCGGGACCGCGAAAGAGACCCAGTACTTC
NA	TRBV6-1	TRBD1	TRBJ2-7	CASSPPGGQYF	TGTGCCAGCAGTCCGCCAGGGGGACAGTACTTC
NA	TRBV7-7	NA	TRBJ2-1	CASSLARHNEQFF	TGTGCTAGCAGCTTAGCGCGCCACAATGAGCAGTTCTTC
NA	TRBV6-1	TRBD1	TRBJ2-1	CASSDTTTGGRHNEQFF	TGTGCCAGCAGTGATACGACGACAGGGGGTAGACACAATGAGCAGTTCTTC
NA	TRBV10-3	NA	TRBJ2-5	CATRNREQTQYF	TGTGCCACCAGGAATCGGGAACAGACCCAGTACTTC
once	TRBV6-6	TRBD2	TRBJ2-5	CASSLRLAGGKETQYF	TGTGCCAGCAGTCTTAGACTAGCGGGAGGAAAGGAGACCCAGTACTTC
NA	TRBV28	NA	TRBJ2-7	CASSPQGSSSYEQYF	TGTGCCAGCAGTCCCCAGGGGTCCTCTTCCTACGAGCAGTACTTC
once	TRBV10-1	TRBD1	TRBJ2-1	CASESRDRGWNEQFF	TGCGCCAGTGAGTCCCGGGACAGGGGCTGGAATGAGCAGTTCTTC
NA	TRBV5-1	NA	TRBJ1-5	CASSLGNGEWQPQHF	TGCGCCAGCAGCCTGGGCAACGGTGAGTGGCAGCCCCAGCATTTT
NA	TRBV6-1	TRBD1	TRBJ2-7	CASKTGGDEQYF	TGTGCCAGCAAGACAGGGGGAGACGAGCAGTACTTC
NA	TRBV7-8	NA	TRBJ1-2	CASSFKQQGVGYTF	TGTGCCAGCAGCTTTAAACAACAGGGAGTTGGCTACACCTTC
NA	TRBV5-1	TRBD2	TRBJ2-7	CASKRRAGGSAGEQYF	TGCGCCAGCAAGAGGAGAGCGGGGGGTTCTGCGGGCGAGCAGTACTTC
few	TRBV18	NA	TRBJ1-3	CASSGVLTSGNTIYF	TGTGCCAGCTCAGGGGTCCTGACCTCTGGAAACACCATATATTTT
NA	TRBV27	NA	TRBJ2-7	CASSFSGEQYF	TGTGCCAGCAGTTTCTCCGGGGAGCAGTACTTC
NA	TRBV4-1	NA	TRBJ1-4	CASSHPGQGEEKLFF	TGCGCCAGCAGCCACCCGGGGCAGGGAGAGGAAAAACTGTTTTTT
NA	TRBV25-1	TRBD1	TRBJ2-3	CASRPRTGPTDTQYF	TGTGCCAGCAGGCCGCGGACAGGCCCCACAGATACGCAGTATTTT
NA	TRBV29-1	NA	TRBJ1-2	CSVEVSRDNYGYTF	TGCAGCGTTGAAGTTTCTCGGGACAACTATGGCTACACCTTC
NA	TRBV5-8	NA	TRBJ2-7	CASSLYQGTYEQYF	TGTGCCAGCAGCTTGTACCAGGGGACCTACGAGCAGTACTTC
few	TRBV19	NA	TRBJ1-5	CASSTTGLLGNQPQHF	TGTGCCAGTAGTACAACAGGTCTCTTAGGAAATCAGCCCCAGCATTTT
NA	TRBV2	TRBD2	TRBJ2-7	CASRIAGSSYEQYF	TGTGCCAGCAGAATAGCGGGTAGCTCCTACGAGCAGTACTTC
NA	TRBV6-6	NA	TRBJ2-7	CASSWDSYEQYF	TGTGCCAGCAGTTGGGATTCCTACGAGCAGTACTTC
NA	TRBV5-4	TRBD1	TRBJ2-2	CASSTQTGVNTGELFF	TGTGCCAGCAGCACCCAGACAGGGGTGAACACCGGGGAGCTGTTTTTT
NA	TRBV18	TRBD1	TRBJ1-1	CASSMGQGNTEAFF	TGTGCCAGCTCGATGGGACAGGGGAACACTGAAGCTTTCTTT
few	TRBV4-1	NA	TRBJ1-5	CASSQGGEWQPQHF	TGCGCCAGCAGCCAGGGGGGGGAGTGGCAGCCCCAGCATTTT
NA	TRBV5-1	NA	TRBJ2-1	CASSLVPNEQFF	TGCGCCAGCAGCTTGGTTCCCAATGAGCAGTTCTTC
NA	TRBV6-4	NA	TRBJ1-1	CASSAQGVRGEAFF	TGTGCCAGCAGTGCCCAGGGTGTAAGAGGCGAAGCTTTCTTT